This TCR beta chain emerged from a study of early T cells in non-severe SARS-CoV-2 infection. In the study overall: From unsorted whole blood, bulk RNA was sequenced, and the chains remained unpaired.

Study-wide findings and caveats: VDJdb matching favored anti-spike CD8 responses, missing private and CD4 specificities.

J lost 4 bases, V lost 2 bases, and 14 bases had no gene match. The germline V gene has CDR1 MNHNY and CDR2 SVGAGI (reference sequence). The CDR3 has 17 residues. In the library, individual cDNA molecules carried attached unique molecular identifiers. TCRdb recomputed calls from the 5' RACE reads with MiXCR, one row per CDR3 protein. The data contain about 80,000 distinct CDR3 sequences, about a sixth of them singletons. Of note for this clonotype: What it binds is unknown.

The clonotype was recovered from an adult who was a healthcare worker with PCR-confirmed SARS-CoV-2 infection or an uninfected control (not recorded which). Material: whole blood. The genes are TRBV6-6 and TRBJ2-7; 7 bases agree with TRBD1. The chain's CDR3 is CASSYGTWGQTRYEQYF. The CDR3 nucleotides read TGTGCCAGCAGTTACGGAACATGGGGACAGACACGATACGAGCAGTACTTC.